A selection of T cell receptor beta chains follows, all from one sample in a study of T cell responses to AZD1222 COVID-19 vaccine. Libraries were prepared by immunoSEQ multiplex PCR; TCRdb keeps only in-frame clonotypes and omits some of them. The repertoire holds fewer than 130,000 clones, with about 94% as singletons. This specimen was peripheral blood, taken 28 days after the second AZD1222 dose. Source of these receptors: an adult who received the AZD1222 COVID-19 vaccine. CDR3s include the opening cysteine and the closing phenylalanine or tryptophan. The D gene is left open where the match is weak. Clone size is not always given. Where it is, it says once, few, many or a class for expanded clones.

>.|TRBD1|TRBJ2-3|TRBV30
TGTGCCAGTGACAGGGGGCAGGCAGATACGCAGTATTTT
CASDRGQADTQYF
>.|.|TRBJ1-2|TRBV29-1
TGCAGCGTTGAAGGGGATTCTGGCTATGGCTACACCTTC
CSVEGDSGYGYTF
>.|.|TRBJ1-3|TRBV19
TGTGCCAGTAGTTCGGGATCGAGCTCTGGAAACACCATATATTTT
CASSSGSSSGNTIYF
>.|.|TRBJ2-4|TRBV11-2
TGTGCCAGCAGCTTATCACCCAGGTGGAACATTCAGTACTTC
CASSLSPRWNIQYF
>.|TRBD1|TRBJ2-7|TRBV2
TGTGCCAGCAGTGGGGACAGGGGGTACGAGCAGTACTTC
CASSGDRGYEQYF
>once|.|TRBJ2-7|TRBV18
TGTGCCAGCTCGCCCGACCGGGCCTCAGGCTCCTACGAGCAGTACTTC
CASSPDRASGSYEQYF
>.|.|TRBJ2-3|TRBV7-2
TGTGCCAGCAGCTACCCTCCCGGAGATACGCAGTATTTT
CASSYPPGDTQYF
>.|.|TRBJ1-2|TRBV7-9
TGTGCCAGCACCGTAGTGACTATCCCCTTTCGGAGTGGCTACACCTTC
CASTVVTIPFRSGYTF
>once|.|TRBJ2-7|TRBV10-1
TGCGCCAGCAGCGAGGGGCGCGTGTCCTACGAGCAGTACTTC
CASSEGRVSYEQYF
>.|.|TRBJ1-5|TRBV4-1
TGCGCCAGCAGCGCGCCATTTACAGGGATCATGGGGAATCAGCCCCAGCATTTT
CASSAPFTGIMGNQPQHF
>.|.|TRBJ2-3|TRBV6-5
TGTGCCAGCAGTCCCTACGACACAGATACGCAGTATTTT
CASSPYDTDTQYF
>.|.|TRBJ2-1|TRBV5-5
TGTGCCAGCAGCGGGACCCGTTTTCGTCTGTTCTTC
CASSGTRFRLFF
>.|TRBD1|TRBJ2-7|TRBV5-1
TGCGCCAGCAGCTTCGGGCAGGGGGTTGACGAGCAGTACTTC
CASSFGQGVDEQYF
>.|.|TRBJ1-2|TRBV10-3
TGTGCCATCAGTGAAAGACAGCTCTTATTTAACTATGGCTACACCTTC
CAISERQLLFNYGYTF
>.|.|TRBJ1-2|TRBV9
TGTGCCAGCAGCTCAGGAGGCTATGGCTACACCTTC
CASSSGGYGYTF
>.|.|TRBJ1-1|TRBV2
TGTGCCAGTCAAAGGGTAATAGTTTACACTGAAGCTTTCTTT
CASQRVIVYTEAFF
>.|.|TRBJ1-5|TRBV21-1
TGTGCCAGCAGCTTCGGGCGAGGGGAGGGGCAGCCCCAGCATTTT
CASSFGRGEGQPQHF
>.|.|TRBJ2-2|TRBV25-1
TGTGCCAGCAGCAGGGTCACCGGGGAGCTGTTTTTT
CASSRVTGELFF
>.|.|TRBJ1-6|TRBV6-1
TGTGCCAGCAGTGATCCCGGACCGGGTAAAACACCCCTCCACTTT
CASSDPGPGKTPLHF
>.|TRBD1|TRBJ1-2|TRBV4-1
TGCGCCAGCAGCCAAGATAGTCGGGACAGGTACTACCTTAACTATGGCTACACCTTC
CASSQDSRDRYYLNYGYTF
>.|.|TRBJ1-4|TRBV12-3/TRBV12-4
TGTGCCAGCAGTTTAGGGGGAAAACTGTTTTTT
CASSLGGKLFF
>.|.|TRBJ1-3|TRBV6-5
TGTGCCAGCAGTAATAGGGGGGCTGGAAACACCATATATTTT
CASSNRGAGNTIYF
>.|TRBD1|TRBJ1-3|TRBV18
TGTGCCAGCTCATCTACAGGGGGCTATGGAAACACCATATATTTT
CASSSTGGYGNTIYF
>.|TRBD1|TRBJ1-1|TRBV27
TGTGCCAGCAGTCAACCTTCCGGGACAGGGATGAGGTGGACTGAAGCTTTCTTT
CASSQPSGTGMRWTEAFF